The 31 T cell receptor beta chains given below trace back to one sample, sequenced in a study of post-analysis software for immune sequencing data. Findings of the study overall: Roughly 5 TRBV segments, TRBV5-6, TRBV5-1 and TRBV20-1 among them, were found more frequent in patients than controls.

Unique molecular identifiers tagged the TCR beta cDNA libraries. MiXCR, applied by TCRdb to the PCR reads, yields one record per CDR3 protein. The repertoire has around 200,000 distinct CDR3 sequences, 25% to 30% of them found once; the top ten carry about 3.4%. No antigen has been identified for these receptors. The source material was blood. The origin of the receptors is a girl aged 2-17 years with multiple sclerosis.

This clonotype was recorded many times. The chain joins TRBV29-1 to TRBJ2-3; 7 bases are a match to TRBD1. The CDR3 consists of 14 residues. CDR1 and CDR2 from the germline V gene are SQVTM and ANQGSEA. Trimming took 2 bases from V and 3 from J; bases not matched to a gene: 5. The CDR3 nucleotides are TGCAGCGTTGAAATGGACAGGCAGACAGATACGCAGTATTTT. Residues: CSVEMDRQTDTQYF.

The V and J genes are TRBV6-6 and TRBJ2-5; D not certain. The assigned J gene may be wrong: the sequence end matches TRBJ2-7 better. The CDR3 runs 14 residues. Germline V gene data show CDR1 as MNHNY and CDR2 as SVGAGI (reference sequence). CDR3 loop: CASSYTAGYYEQYF. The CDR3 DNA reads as TGTGCCAGCAGTTACACGGCAGGCTATTACGAGCAGTACTTC.

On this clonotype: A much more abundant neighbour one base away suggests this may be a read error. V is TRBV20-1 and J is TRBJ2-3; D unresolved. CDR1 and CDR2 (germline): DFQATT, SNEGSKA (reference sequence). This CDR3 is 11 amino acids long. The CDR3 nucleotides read TGCAGGGCTAGTTCGGAGGATACGCAGTATTTT. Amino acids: CRASSEDTQYF.

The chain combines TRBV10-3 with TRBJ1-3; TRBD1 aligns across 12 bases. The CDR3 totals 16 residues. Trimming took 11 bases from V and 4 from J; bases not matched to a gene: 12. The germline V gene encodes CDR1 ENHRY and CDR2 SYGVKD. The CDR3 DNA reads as TGTGCCGCGGGCACCGGGACAGGGGGCGTCGGAAACACCATATATTTT. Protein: CAAGTGTGGVGNTIYF.

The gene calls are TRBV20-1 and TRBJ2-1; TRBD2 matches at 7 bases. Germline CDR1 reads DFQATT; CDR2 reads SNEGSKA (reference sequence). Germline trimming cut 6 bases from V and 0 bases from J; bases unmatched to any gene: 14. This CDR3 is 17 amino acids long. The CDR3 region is CSAVPFSGPSSYNEQFF. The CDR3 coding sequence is TGCAGTGCCGTCCCATTTAGCGGGCCCAGCTCCTACAATGAGCAGTTCTTC.

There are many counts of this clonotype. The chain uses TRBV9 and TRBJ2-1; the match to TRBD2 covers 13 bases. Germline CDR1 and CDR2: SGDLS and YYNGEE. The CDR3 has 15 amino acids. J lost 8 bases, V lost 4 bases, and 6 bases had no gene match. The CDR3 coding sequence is TGTGCCAGCAGCCCAGGACTAGCGGGAGAATATGAGCAGTTCTTC. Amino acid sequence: CASSPGLAGEYEQFF.

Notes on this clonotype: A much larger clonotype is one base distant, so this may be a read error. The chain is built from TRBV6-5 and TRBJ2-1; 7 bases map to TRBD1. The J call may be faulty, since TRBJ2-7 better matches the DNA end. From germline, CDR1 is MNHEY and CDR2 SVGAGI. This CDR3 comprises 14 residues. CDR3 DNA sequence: TGTGCCAGCAGCCGACGGGACAGCTACAATGAGCAGTACTTC. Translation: CASSRRDSYNEQYF.

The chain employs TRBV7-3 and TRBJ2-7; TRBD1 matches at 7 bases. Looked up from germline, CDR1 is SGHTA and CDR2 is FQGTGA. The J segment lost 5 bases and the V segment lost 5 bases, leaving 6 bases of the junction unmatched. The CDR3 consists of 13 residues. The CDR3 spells CASSLTGPNEQYF. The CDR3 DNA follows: TGTGCCAGCAGCCTGACAGGGCCCAACGAGCAGTACTTC.

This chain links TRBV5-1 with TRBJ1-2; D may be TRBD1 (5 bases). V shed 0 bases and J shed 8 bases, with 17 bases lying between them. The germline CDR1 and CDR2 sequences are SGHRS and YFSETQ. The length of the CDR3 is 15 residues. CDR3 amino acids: CASSLDRARVGGYTF. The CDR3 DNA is TGCGCCAGCAGCTTGGATCGGGCCAGGGTGGGAGGCTACACCTTC. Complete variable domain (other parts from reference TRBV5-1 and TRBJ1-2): KAGVTQTPRYLIKTRGQQVTLSCSPISGHRSVSWYQQTPGQGLQFLFEYFSETQRNKGNFPGRFSGRQFSNSRSEMNVSTLELGDSALYLCASSLDRARVGGYTFGSGTRLTVV.

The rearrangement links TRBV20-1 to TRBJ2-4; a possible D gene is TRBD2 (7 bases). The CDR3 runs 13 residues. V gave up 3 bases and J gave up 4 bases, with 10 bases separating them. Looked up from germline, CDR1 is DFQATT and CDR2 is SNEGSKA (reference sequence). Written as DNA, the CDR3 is TGCAGTGCTAGTGGGGGGGCAAAAAACATTCAGTACTTC. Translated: CSASGGAKNIQYF.

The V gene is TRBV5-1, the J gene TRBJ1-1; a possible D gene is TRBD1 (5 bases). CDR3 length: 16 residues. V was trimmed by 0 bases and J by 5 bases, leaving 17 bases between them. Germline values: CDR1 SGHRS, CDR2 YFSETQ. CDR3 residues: CASSLDGGGSGTEAFF. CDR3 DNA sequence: TGCGCCAGCAGCTTGGATGGGGGGGGGTCGGGAACTGAAGCTTTCTTT.

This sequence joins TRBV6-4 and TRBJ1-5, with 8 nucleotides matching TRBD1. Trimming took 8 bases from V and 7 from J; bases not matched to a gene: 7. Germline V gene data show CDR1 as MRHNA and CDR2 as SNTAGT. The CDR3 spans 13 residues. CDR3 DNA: TGTGCCAGCGCTCAACAGGGGGGACAGCCCCAGCATTTT. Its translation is CASAQQGGQPQHF.

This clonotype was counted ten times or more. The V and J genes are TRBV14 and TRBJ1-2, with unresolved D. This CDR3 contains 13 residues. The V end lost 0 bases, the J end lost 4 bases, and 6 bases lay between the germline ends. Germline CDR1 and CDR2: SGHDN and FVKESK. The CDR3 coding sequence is TGTGCCAGCAGCCAAGATCCGGTCTATGGCTACACCTTC. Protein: CASSQDPVYGYTF.

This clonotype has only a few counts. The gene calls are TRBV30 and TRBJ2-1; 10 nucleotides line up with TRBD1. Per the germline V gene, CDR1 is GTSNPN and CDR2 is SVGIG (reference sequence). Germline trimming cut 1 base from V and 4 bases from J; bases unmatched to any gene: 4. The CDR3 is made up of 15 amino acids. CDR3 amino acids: CAWSAGTGEYNEQFF. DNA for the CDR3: TGTGCCTGGAGTGCCGGGACAGGGGAATACAATGAGCAGTTCTTC. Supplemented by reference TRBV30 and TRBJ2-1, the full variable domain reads SQTIHQWPATLVQPVGSPLSLECTVEGTSNPNLYWYRQAAGRGLQLLFYSVGIGQISSEVPQNLSASRPQDRQFILSSKKLLLSDSGFYLCAWSAGTGEYNEQFFGPGTRLTVL.

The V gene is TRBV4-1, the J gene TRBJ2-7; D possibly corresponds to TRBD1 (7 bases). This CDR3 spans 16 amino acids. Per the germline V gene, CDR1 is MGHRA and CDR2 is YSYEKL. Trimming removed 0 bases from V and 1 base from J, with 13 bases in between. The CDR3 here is CASSQEAGQRSYEQYF. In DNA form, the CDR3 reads TGCGCCAGCAGCCAAGAGGCGGGACAGCGATCCTACGAGCAGTACTTC.

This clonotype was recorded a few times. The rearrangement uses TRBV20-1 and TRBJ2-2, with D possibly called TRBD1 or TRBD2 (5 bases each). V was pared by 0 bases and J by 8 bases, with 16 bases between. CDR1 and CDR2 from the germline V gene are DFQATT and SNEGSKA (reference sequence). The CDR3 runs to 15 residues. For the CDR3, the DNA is TGCAGTGCTAGAGATCAGGGACCCTCAATTGGGGAGCTGTTTTTT. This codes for CSARDQGPSIGELFF.

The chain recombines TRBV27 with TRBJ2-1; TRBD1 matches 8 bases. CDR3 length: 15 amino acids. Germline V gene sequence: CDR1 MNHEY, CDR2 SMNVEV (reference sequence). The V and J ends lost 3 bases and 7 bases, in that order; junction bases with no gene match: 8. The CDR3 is CASSFKDRVANEQFF. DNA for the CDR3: TGTGCCAGCAGTTTTAAGGACAGGGTAGCGAATGAGCAGTTCTTC.

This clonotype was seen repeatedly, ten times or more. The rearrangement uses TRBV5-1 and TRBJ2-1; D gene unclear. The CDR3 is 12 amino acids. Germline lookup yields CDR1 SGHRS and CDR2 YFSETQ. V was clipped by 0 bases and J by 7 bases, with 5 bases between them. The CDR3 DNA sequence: TGCGCCAGCAGCTTGGACCGAAATGAGCAGTTCTTC. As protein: CASSLDRNEQFF.

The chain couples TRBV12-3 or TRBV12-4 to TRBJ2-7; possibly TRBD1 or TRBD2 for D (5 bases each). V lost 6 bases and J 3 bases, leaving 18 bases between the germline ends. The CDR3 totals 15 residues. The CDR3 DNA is TGTGCCAGCAGCCCCCCGGGACGCCTCTTCTACGAGCAGTACTTC. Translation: CASSPPGRLFYEQYF.

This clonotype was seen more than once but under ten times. The CDR3 sequence: CASSLRQGGNYGYTF. CDR3 DNA sequence: TGTGCCAGCAGTTTACGACAGGGAGGTAACTATGGCTACACCTTC. The chain combines TRBV12-3 or TRBV12-4 with TRBJ1-2; 7 bases are shared with TRBD1. CDR3 length equals 15 residues. Trimming took 2 bases from V and 1 from J; bases not matched to a gene: 4.

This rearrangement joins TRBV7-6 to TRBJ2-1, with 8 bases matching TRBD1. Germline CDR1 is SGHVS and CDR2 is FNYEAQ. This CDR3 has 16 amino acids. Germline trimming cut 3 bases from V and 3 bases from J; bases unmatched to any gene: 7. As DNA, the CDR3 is TGTGCCAGCAGCTTCCTGACAGGGGACCACTACAATGAGCAGTTCTTC. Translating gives CASSFLTGDHYNEQFF.

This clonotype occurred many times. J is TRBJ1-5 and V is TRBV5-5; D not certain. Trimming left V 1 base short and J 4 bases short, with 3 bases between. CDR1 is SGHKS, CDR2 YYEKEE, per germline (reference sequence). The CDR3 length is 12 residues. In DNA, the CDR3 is TGTGCCAGCAGCTTGTCGAATCAGCCCCAGCATTTT. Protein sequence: CASSLSNQPQHF. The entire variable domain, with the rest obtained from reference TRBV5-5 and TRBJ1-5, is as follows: DAGVTQSPTHLIKTRGQQVTLRCSPISGHKSVSWYQQVLGQGPQFIFQYYEKEERGRGNFPDRFSARQFPNYSSELNVNALLLGDSALYLCASSLSNQPQHFGDGTRLSIL.

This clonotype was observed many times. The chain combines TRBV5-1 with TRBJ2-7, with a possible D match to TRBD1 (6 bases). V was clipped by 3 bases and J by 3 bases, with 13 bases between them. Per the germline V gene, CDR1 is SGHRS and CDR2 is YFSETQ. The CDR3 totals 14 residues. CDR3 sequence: CASSSRRGHYEQYF. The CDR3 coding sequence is TGCGCCAGCAGCTCCCGACGGGGACACTACGAGCAGTACTTC.

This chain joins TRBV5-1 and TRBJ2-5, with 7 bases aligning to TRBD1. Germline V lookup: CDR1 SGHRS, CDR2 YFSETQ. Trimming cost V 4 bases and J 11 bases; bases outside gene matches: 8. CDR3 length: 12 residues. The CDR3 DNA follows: TGCGCCAGCAGCCGCACAGGGGTAGAGCAGTACTTC. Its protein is CASSRTGVEQYF.

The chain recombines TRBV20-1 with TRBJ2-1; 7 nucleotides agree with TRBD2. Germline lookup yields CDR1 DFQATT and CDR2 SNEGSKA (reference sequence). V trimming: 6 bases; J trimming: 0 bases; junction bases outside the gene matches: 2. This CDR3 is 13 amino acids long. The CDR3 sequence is CSAGRSSYNEQFF. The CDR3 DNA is TGCAGTGCCGGGAGGAGCTCCTACAATGAGCAGTTCTTC.

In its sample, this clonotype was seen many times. The chain's CDR3 is CASRRGDGTNQPQHF. In nucleotides, the CDR3 is TGTGCCAGCAGACGCGGCGACGGAACTAATCAGCCCCAGCATTTT. This sequence joins TRBV12-3 or TRBV12-4 and TRBJ1-5; D unclear. The CDR3 contains 15 residues. Trimming shortened V by 6 bases and J by 4 bases, and 16 bases separated the two germline ends.

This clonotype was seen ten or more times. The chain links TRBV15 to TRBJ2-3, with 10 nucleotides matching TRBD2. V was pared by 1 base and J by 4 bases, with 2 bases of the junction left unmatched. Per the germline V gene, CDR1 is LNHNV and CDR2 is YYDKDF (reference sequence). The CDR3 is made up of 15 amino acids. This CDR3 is CATSRGTSGADTQYF. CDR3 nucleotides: TGTGCCACCAGCAGAGGGACTAGCGGCGCAGATACGCAGTATTTT.

CDR3 DNA: TGCGCCAGCAGCGTTGAGGCGCCGAAAAATGAAAAACTGTTTTTT. Protein: CASSVEAPKNEKLFF. J is TRBJ1-4 and V is TRBV5-1; D not certain. Between the trimmed V and J ends, which lost 4 bases and 5 bases, there was a span of 15 bases. CDR1 is SGHRS, CDR2 YFSETQ, per germline. This CDR3 has 15 amino acids.

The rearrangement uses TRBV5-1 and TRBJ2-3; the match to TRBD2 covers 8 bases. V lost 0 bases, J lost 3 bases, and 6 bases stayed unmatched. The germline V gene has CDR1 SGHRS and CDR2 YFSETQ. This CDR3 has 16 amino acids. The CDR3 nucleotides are TGCGCCAGCAGCTTGGCGGTAGCGGGAAGGACAGATACGCAGTATTTT. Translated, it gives CASSLAVAGRTDTQYF.

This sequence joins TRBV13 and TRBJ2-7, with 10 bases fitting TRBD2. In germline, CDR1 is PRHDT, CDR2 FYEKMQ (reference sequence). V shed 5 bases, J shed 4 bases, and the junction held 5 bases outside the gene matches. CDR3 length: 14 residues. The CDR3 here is CASSLGLAAYEQYF. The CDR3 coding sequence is TGTGCCAGCAGCCTCGGACTAGCGGCTTACGAGCAGTACTTC.

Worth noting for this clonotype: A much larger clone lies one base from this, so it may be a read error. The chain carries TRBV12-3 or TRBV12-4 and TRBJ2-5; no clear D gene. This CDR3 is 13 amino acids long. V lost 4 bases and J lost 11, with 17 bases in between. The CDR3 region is CASSSQPLMQQYF. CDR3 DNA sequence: TGTGCCAGCAGTTCGCAGCCACTAATGCAGCAGTACTTC.